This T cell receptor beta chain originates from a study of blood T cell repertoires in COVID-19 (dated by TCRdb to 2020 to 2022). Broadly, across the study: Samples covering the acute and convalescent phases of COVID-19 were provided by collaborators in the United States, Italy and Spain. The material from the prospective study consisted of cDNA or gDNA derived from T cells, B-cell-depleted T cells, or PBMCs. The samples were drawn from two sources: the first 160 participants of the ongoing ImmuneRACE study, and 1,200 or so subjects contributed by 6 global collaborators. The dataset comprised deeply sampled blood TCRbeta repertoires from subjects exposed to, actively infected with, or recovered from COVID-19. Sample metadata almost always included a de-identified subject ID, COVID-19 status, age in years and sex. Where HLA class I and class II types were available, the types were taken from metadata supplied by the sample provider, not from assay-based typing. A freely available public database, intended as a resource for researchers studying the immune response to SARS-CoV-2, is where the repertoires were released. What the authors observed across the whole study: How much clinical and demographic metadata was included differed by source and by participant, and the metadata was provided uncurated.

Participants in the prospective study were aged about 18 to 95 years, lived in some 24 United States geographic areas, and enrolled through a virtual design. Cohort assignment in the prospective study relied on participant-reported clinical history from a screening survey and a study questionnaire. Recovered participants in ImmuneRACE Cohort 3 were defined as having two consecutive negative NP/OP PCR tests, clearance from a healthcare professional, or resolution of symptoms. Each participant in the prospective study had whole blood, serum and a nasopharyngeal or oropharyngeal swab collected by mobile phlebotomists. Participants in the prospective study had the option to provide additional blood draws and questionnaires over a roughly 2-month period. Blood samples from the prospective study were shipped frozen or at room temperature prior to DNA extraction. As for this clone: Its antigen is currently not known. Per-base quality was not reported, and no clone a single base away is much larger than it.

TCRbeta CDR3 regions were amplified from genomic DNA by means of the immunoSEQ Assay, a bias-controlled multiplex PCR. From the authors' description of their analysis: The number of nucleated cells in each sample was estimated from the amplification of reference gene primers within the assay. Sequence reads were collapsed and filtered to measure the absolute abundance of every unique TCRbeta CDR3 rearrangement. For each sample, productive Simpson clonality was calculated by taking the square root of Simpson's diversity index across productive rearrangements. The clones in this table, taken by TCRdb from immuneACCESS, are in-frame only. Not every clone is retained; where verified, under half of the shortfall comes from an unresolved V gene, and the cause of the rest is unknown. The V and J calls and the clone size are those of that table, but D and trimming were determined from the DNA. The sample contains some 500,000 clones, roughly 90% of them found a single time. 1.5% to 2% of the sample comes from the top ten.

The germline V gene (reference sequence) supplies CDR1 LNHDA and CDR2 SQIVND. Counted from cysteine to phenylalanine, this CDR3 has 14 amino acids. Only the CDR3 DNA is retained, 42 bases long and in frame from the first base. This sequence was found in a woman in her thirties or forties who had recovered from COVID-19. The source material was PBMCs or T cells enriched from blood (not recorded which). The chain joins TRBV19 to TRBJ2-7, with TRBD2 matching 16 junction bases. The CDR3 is CAYGTSGRAWEQYF. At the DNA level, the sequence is TGTGCGTACGGGACTAGCGGGAGGGCGTGGGAGCAGTACTTC.